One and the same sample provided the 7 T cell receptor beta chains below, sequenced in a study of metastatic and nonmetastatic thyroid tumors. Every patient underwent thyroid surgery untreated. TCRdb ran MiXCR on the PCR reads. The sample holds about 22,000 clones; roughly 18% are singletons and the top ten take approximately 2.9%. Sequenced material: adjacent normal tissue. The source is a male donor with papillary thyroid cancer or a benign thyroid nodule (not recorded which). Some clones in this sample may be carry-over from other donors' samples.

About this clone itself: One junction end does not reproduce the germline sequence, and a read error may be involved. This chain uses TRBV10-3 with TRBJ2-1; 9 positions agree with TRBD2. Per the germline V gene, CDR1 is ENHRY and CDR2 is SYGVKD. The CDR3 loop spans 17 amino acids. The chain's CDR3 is CAISDRLAETTYSEQFF. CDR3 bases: TGTGCCATCAGTGATAGACTAGCGGAGACTACCTACAGTGAGCAGTTCTTC.

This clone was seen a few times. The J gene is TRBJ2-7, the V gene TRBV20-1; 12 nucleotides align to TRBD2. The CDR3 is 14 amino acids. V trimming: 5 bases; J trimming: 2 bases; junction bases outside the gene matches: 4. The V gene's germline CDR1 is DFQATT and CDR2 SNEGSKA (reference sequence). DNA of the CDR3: TGCAGTGCTCCACTAGCGGGGGGAACCTACGAGCAGTACTTC. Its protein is CSAPLAGGTYEQYF.

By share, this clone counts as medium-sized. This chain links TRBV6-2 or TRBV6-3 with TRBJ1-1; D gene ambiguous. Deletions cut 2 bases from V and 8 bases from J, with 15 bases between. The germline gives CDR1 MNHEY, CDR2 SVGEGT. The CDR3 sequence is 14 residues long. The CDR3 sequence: CASSYGRLFSEAFF. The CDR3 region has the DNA TGTGCCAGCAGTTACGGCAGGTTGTTCTCGGAAGCTTTCTTT.

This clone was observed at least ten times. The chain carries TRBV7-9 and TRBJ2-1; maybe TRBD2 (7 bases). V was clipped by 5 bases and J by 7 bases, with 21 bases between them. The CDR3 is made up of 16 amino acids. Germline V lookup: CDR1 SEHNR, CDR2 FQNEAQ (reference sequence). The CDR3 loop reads CASSPPRGREWNEQFF. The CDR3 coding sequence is TGTGCCAGCAGCCCACCTAGGGGGAGGGAATGGAATGAGCAGTTCTTC.

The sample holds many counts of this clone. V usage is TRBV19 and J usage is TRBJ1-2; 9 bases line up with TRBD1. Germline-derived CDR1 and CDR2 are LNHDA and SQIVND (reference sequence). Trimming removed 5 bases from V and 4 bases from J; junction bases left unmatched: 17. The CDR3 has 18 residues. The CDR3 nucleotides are TGTGCCAGTAGTGGGGGACAGGGCCTTCCGACGTCCTCCTATGGCTACACCTTC. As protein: CASSGGQGLPTSSYGYTF. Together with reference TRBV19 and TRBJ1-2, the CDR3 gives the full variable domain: DGGITQSPKYLFRKEGQNVTLSCEQNLNHDAMYWYRQDPGQGLRLIYYSQIVNDFQKGDIAEGYSVSREKKESFPLTVTSAQKNPTAFYLCASSGGQGLPTSSYGYTFGSGTRLTVV.

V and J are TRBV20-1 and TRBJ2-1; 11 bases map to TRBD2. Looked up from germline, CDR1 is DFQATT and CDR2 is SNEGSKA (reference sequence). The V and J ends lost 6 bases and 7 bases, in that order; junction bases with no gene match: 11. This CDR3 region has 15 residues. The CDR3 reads CSAKLSGRAGNEQFF. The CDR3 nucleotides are TGCAGTGCGAAGCTTAGCGGGAGGGCGGGTAATGAGCAGTTCTTC.

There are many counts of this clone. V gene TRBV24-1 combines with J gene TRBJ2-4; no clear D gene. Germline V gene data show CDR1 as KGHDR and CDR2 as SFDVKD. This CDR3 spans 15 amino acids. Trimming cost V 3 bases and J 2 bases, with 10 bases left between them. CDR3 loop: CATSDPGSTKNIQYF. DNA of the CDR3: TGTGCCACCAGTGATCCTGGATCGACCAAAAACATTCAGTACTTC.